This T cell receptor (beta chain) was captured in a study of cytomegalovirus exposure and HLA in healthy donors. Study observations and caveats: TCR beta V segments were, for the most part, productive about 87% or about 30% of the time in an earlier analysis. Common viral pathogens (according to a later analysis) appeared linked to several of the most significant clusters. Owing to their indistinguishability, certain V segments, notably TRBV6-2 and TRBV6-3, were excluded.

The V gene lost 7 bases and the J gene lost 4 bases, with 20 bases spanning the gap. Looked up from germline, CDR1 is MNHNY and CDR2 is SVGAGI (reference sequence). CDR3 length equals 16 residues. PCR employed 60 Vbeta and 13 Jbeta primers. Generated by immunoSEQ multiplex PCR, the TCRdb table keeps only in-frame clones and is missing some. This sample has roughly 140,000 clones, with roughly 78% found just once. In the case of this clone: Its target is unknown.

The sequence derives from a man in his thirties or forties in good health and CMV-seronegative. Source material: PBMCs. The chain uses TRBV6-6 and TRBJ2-1; a possible D gene is TRBD2 (6 bases). CDR3 region: CASTPYPGVRYNEQFF. In nucleotides, the CDR3 is TGTGCCAGCACCCCCTATCCGGGAGTACGATACAATGAGCAGTTCTTC.